This T cell receptor beta chain was documented in a study of cytomegalovirus exposure and HLA in healthy donors. The overall study: One earlier analysis, a look at roughly 180 million T cells, found some 100 million unique TCR beta sequences. Study outcomes and limitations: Later analysis revealed greater clonal expansion in HLA-associated TCR beta chains than in equally common others. Immune exposure data for these donors was limited to CMV serostatus. There were about 160 TCR beta chains listed as cytomegalovirus-associated.

13 Jbeta primers and 60 Vbeta primers were used for the PCR. Using immunoSEQ multiplex PCR, the repertoire was profiled, and TCRdb retains in-frame clones only, with some absent. The profile shows about 120,000 clones, 81% of them singletons. Looked up from germline, CDR1 is SGHAT and CDR2 is FQDESV (reference sequence). The junction had 8 bases not matched to a gene; V was cut back by 7 bases and J by 4 bases. CDR3 length: 14 residues. A single count supports this clone. Its antigen is undetermined. The chain recombines TRBV11-1 with TRBJ2-5; 8 bases match TRBD2. The sequenced sample consisted of PBMCs. This TCR was sampled from a woman aged 40 to 50 in good health and CMV-seronegative. This CDR3 is CASTRRGGLETQYF. As DNA, the CDR3 is TGTGCCAGCACGAGACGGGGGGGCCTAGAGACCCAGTACTTC.